These 22 T cell receptor beta chains originate from one sample sequenced in a study of blood T cell repertoires in COVID-19. Some clones are missing from TCRdb's copy, which holds only in-frame ones; the method was immunoSEQ multiplex PCR. The table has a few hundred thousand clones, roughly nine tenths seen once; the top ten hold roughly 1%. The material sequenced was PBMCs or T cells enriched from blood (not recorded which). These receptors were obtained from a woman aged 25 to 39 who had recovered from COVID-19.

CDR3 in DNA: TGCGCCAGCAGCGTAGGACAGGGACCCCAGCATTTT. Translating it yields CASSVGQGPQHF. The V gene is TRBV5-1, the J gene TRBJ1-5; 8 positions agree with TRBD1. Germline-derived CDR1 and CDR2 are SGHRS and YFSETQ. Losses at the gene ends were 4 bases for V and 10 bases for J; bases not matched to a gene: 4. The CDR3 contains 12 residues.

The chain has TRBV28 and TRBJ1-1, with a tentative D call TRBD1 (6 bases). Per germline, CDR1 MDHEN and CDR2 SYDVKM. Trimming stripped 4 bases from V and 6 bases from J, with 15 bases between. CDR3 length equals 14 residues. The CDR3 protein is CASSSHQGRAEAFF. The CDR3 DNA follows: TGTGCCAGCAGTTCCCACCAGGGGCGGGCTGAAGCTTTCTTT.

The rearrangement links TRBV21-1 to TRBJ1-5. TRBV21-1 is a pseudogene segment. The CDR3 has 19 residues. Written as DNA, the CDR3 is TGTGCCAGCAGCGAGGAGGGGTCACAGCCTTCGAATAGCAATCAGCCCCAGCATTTT. This translates into CASSEEGSQPSNSNQPQHF.

J is TRBJ1-5 and V is TRBV5-4; TRBD1 matches 7 bases. V trimming: 2 bases; J trimming: 4 bases; junction bases outside the gene matches: 6. The V gene's germline CDR1 is SGHNT and CDR2 YYREEE (reference sequence). The CDR3 is 15 amino acids. The CDR3, as DNA: TGTGCCAGCAGCTTTGGTGGGACAGTGAATCAGCCCCAGCATTTT. Translation gives CASSFGGTVNQPQHF.

With regard to this clone: Other DNA sequences in the same sample also yield this CDR3. The V and J genes are TRBV2 and TRBJ2-1; 11 nucleotides agree with TRBD2. The CDR3 totals 15 residues. The trim removed 6 bases at V and 4 bases at J, leaving 5 bases unmatched. The V gene's germline CDR1 is SNHLY and CDR2 FYNNEI. The CDR3 DNA is TGTGCCAGCAGCCAGCTAGCGGGGGGTTACAATGAGCAGTTCTTC. Translating gives CASSQLAGGYNEQFF.

The V gene is TRBV7-8, the J gene TRBJ1-2; maybe TRBD1 (5 bases). In germline, CDR1 is SGHVS, CDR2 FQNEAQ. The V and J ends lost 0 bases and 2 bases respectively, with 25 bases between them. This CDR3 has 20 residues. CDR3 region: CASSLALGRVLGGTNYGYTF. CDR3 nucleotide sequence: TGTGCCAGCAGCTTAGCGCTCGGCAGGGTATTGGGAGGAACAAACTATGGCTACACCTTC. The whole variable domain, remainder taken from reference TRBV7-8 and TRBJ1-2, is GAGVSQSPRYKVAKRGQDVALRCDPISGHVSLFWYQQALGQGPEFLTYFQNEAQLDKSGLPSDRFFAERPEGSVSTLKIQRTQQEDSAVYLCASSLALGRVLGGTNYGYTFGSGTRLTVV.

The V call is TRBV2, the J call TRBJ2-7, with D possibly matching TRBD1 (6 bases). Trimming stripped 5 bases from V and 6 bases from J, with 17 bases between. From germline, CDR1 is SNHLY and CDR2 FYNNEI. The CDR3 extends over 14 amino acids. The CDR3 loop is CASSLRQVPAEQYF. The CDR3 region has the DNA TGTGCCAGCAGTCTACGACAGGTCCCCGCCGAGCAGTACTTC.

This sequence joins TRBV15 and TRBJ2-2; D not resolved. The V end lost 0 bases, the J end lost 1 base, and 12 bases lay between the germline ends. From germline, CDR1 is LNHNV and CDR2 YYDKDF (reference sequence). There are 17 residues in the CDR3. This CDR3 is CATSRDYGERNTGELFF. CDR3 in DNA: TGTGCCACCAGCAGAGATTACGGTGAGAGGAACACCGGGGAGCTGTTTTTT.

The J gene is TRBJ2-7, the V gene TRBV7-9; 8 bases map to TRBD1. The V and J ends lost 7 bases and 2 bases, in that order; junction bases with no gene match: 10. Per the germline V gene, CDR1 is SEHNR and CDR2 is FQNEAQ (reference sequence). The CDR3 spans 15 residues. The CDR3 DNA reads TGTGCCAGCAACCCCGATGGGACAGGCCCCTACGAGCAGTACTTC. Translation gives CASNPDGTGPYEQYF.

V is TRBV11-2 and J is TRBJ1-3; D remains unclear. Germline CDR1 and CDR2: SGHAT and FQNNGV. The CDR3 covers 15 residues. V dropped 1 base and J dropped 0 bases, with 7 bases sitting between them. This chain's CDR3 is CASSLGESSGNTIYF. The DNA for the CDR3 is TGTGCCAGCAGCTTAGGGGAGAGCTCTGGAAACACCATATATTTT.

This clone was recorded a few times. The J gene is TRBJ2-5, the V gene TRBV7-2; TRBD1 might be the D (5 bases). The V end lost 1 base, the J end lost 2 bases, and 8 bases lay between the germline ends. The CDR3 has 14 residues. From germline, CDR1 is SGHTA and CDR2 FQGNSA. The CDR3 reads CASSLEGLQETQYF. The CDR3 nucleotides are TGTGCCAGCAGCTTAGAGGGGCTACAAGAGACCCAGTACTTC.

The chain uses TRBV7-9 and TRBJ1-1, with D uncertain. This CDR3 has 13 amino acids. Trimming took 2 bases from V and 3 from J, leaving 7 bases between them. The germline CDR1 and CDR2 sequences are SEHNR and FQNEAQ (reference sequence). The chain's CDR3 is CASSLIQHTEAFF. In DNA form, the CDR3 reads TGTGCCAGCAGCTTAATACAGCACACTGAAGCTTTCTTT.

The chain is built from TRBV29-1 and TRBJ1-2; the D gene is possibly TRBD1 (6 bases). The germline CDR1 and CDR2 sequences are SQVTM and ANQGSEA. V dropped 3 bases and J dropped 3 bases, with 14 bases sitting between them. This CDR3 is 14 amino acids long. CDR3 in amino acids: CSVEWGRVDYGYTF. CDR3 in DNA: TGCAGCGTTGAGTGGGGGCGAGTCGACTATGGCTACACCTTC.

This clone appeared once. This chain joins TRBV25-1 and TRBJ1-2; 9 bases align to TRBD1. This CDR3 is 14 amino acids long. After removal of 5 bases from V and 6 bases from J, the junction contained 7 bases not matched to a gene. In germline, CDR1 is MGHDK, CDR2 SYGVNS. The DNA of the CDR3 is TGTGCCAGCAGTCCGGGACAGGGCATAAATGGCTACACCTTC. As protein: CASSPGQGINGYTF.

The chain employs TRBV24-1 and TRBJ2-7, with D possibly matching TRBD2 (6 bases). This CDR3 is 13 amino acids long. Germline values: CDR1 KGHDR, CDR2 SFDVKD. Trimming left V 11 bases short and J 0 bases short, with 13 bases between. This CDR3 reads CAKAGRSSYEQYF. The CDR3 nucleotides read TGTGCCAAGGCGGGGCGGAGCTCCTACGAGCAGTACTTC.

This clone was observed a single time. The chain has TRBV7-6 and TRBJ2-7; TRBD1 matches at 9 bases. Trimming cost V 0 bases and J 5 bases; bases outside gene matches: 8. This CDR3 is built from 16 residues. Germline assignment: CDR1 SGHVS and CDR2 FNYEAQ. CDR3 in DNA: TGTGCCAGCAGCTTAGCACAGGGGGCGATAACCGACGAGCAGTACTTC. This sequence encodes CASSLAQGAITDEQYF.

The table lists this clone with a few counts. The J gene is TRBJ1-5, the V gene TRBV7-2, with TRBD1 identical over 10 bases. The CDR3 has 15 amino acids. CDR1 is SGHTA and CDR2 is FQGNSA in the germline V gene. The V segment lost 5 bases and the J segment 1 base; nucleotides outside the gene matches: 2. DNA for the CDR3: TGTGCCAGCAGCCGGGACAGGGGAAGCAATCAGCCCCAGCATTTT. Amino acid sequence: CASSRDRGSNQPQHF.

The rearrangement joins TRBV7-9 to TRBJ2-1; D remains ambiguous. The CDR3 is made up of 18 amino acids. Looked up from germline, CDR1 is SEHNR and CDR2 is FQNEAQ (reference sequence). Trimming cost V 1 base and J 2 bases, with 18 bases left between them. CDR3 nucleotides: TGTGCCAGCAGCTTAGACCTGGGCAAAATTTCGGCCTACAATGAGCAGTTCTTC. Residues: CASSLDLGKISAYNEQFF. The variable domain in full, with the rest retrieved from reference TRBV7-9 and TRBJ2-1, is DTGVSQNPRHKITKRGQNVTFRCDPISEHNRLYWYRQTLGQGPEFLTYFQNEAQLEKSRLLSDRFSAERPKGSFSTLEIQRTEQGDSAMYLCASSLDLGKISAYNEQFFGPGTRLTVL.

The chain is built from TRBV7-2 and TRBJ2-2; perhaps TRBD2 as D (7 bases). Looked up from germline, CDR1 is SGHTA and CDR2 is FQGNSA. This CDR3 has 16 amino acids. The V gene lost 1 base and the J gene lost 5 bases, with 14 bases spanning the gap. CDR3 amino acids: CASSLGWGGLTGELFF. The CDR3 DNA reads as TGTGCCAGCAGCTTAGGTTGGGGGGGCCTTACCGGGGAGCTGTTTTTT.

This chain links TRBV7-6 with TRBJ1-3; 8 nucleotides agree with TRBD1. With 5 bases clipped from V and 2 bases from J, the junction kept 2 bases outside the gene matches. This CDR3 spans 14 amino acids. Germline loops: CDR1 SGHVS, CDR2 FNYEAQ. The CDR3 nucleotides read TGTGCCAGCAGCGCACAGGGGGCTGGAAACACCATATATTTT. Translation: CASSAQGAGNTIYF.

V and J are TRBV30 and TRBJ1-2, with a weak D call TRBD1 (5 bases). CDR1 and CDR2 from the germline V gene are GTSNPN and SVGIG (reference sequence). This CDR3 is built from 14 residues. Between the trimmed V and J ends, which lost 0 bases and 7 bases, there was a span of 15 bases. CDR3: CAWSVGARLTGYTF. The CDR3 nucleotides are TGTGCCTGGAGTGTTGGGGCGCGATTAACTGGCTACACCTTC.

This chain uses TRBV6-1 with TRBJ2-1; TRBD1 aligns across 9 bases. The germline gives CDR1 MNHNS, CDR2 SASEGT. CDR3 length: 18 amino acids. Unmatched junction bases numbered 13, after V lost 3 bases and J lost 4 bases. The CDR3: CASSDQGQGRDSYNEQFF. The CDR3, as DNA: TGTGCCAGCAGTGACCAGGGACAGGGTAGAGATTCATACAATGAGCAGTTCTTC.